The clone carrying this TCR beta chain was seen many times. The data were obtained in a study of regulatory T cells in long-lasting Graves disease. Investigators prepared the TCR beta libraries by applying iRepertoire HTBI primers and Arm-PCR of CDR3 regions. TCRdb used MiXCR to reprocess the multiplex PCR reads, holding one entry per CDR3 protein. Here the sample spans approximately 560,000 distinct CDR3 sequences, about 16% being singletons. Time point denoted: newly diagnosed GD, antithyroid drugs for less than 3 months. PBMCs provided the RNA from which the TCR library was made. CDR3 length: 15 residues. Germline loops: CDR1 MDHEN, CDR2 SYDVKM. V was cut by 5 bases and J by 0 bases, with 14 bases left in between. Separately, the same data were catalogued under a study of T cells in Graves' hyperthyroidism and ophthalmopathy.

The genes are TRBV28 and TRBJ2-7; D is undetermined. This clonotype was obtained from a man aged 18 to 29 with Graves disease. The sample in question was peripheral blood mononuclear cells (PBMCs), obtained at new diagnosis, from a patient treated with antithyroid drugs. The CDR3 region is CASSPTTGHSYEQYF. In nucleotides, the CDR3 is TGTGCCAGCAGTCCCACTACTGGGCACTCCTACGAGCAGTACTTC.